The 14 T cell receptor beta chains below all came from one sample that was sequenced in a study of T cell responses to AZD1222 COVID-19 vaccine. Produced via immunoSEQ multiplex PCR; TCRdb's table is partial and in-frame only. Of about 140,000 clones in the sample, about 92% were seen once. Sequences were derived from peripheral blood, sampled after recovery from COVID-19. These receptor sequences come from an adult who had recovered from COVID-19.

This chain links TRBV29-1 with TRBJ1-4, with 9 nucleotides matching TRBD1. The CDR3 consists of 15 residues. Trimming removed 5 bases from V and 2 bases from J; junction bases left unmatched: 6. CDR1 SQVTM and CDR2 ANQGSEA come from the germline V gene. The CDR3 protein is CSVRTGDTTNEKLFF. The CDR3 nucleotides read TGCAGCGTTCGGACAGGGGACACGACTAATGAAAAACTGTTTTTT.

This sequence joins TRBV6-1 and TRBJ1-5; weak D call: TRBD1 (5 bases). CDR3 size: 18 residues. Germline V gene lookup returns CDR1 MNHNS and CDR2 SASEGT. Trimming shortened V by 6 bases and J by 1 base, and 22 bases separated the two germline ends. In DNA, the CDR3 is TGTGCCAGCAGCGAAATTCAGACTCTGGGGGTCAGCAATCAGCCCCAGCATTTT. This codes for CASSEIQTLGVSNQPQHF.

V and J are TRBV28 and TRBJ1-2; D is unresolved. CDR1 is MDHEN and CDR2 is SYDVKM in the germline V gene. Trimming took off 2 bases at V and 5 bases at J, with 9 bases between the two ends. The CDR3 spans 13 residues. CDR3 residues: CASSLGRNYGYTF. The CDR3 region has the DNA TGTGCCAGCAGTTTAGGGAGGAATTATGGCTACACCTTC.

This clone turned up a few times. This CDR3 reads CASSYVLGRQGTEAFF. The CDR3 region has the DNA TGTGCCAGCAGTTATGTATTGGGGCGCCAAGGGACTGAAGCTTTCTTT. This chain uses TRBV6-5 with TRBJ1-1; D is possibly TRBD1 (5 bases). Germline assignment: CDR1 MNHEY and CDR2 SVGAGI. Trimming took 3 bases from V and 5 from J, leaving 19 bases between them. This CDR3 is built from 16 residues.

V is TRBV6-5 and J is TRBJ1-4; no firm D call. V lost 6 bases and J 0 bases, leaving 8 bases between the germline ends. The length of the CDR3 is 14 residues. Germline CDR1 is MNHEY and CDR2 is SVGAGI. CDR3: CASRITATNEKLFF. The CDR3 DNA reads TGTGCCAGCAGAATAACAGCAACTAATGAAAAACTGTTTTTT.

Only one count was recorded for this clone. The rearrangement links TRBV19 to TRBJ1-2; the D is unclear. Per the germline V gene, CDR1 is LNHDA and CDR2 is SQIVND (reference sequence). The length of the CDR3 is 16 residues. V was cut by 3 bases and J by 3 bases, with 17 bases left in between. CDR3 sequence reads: CASSISGRPDYYGYTF. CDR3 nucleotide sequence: TGTGCCAGTAGTATTTCTGGCCGACCTGACTACTATGGCTACACCTTC.

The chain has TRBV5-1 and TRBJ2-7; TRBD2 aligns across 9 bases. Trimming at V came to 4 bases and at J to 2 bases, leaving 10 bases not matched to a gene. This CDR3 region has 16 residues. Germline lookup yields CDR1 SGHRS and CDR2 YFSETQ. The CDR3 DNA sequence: TGCGCCAGCAGCACGTTGGATAGCGGGAGACCCTACGAGCAGTACTTC. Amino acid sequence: CASSTLDSGRPYEQYF.

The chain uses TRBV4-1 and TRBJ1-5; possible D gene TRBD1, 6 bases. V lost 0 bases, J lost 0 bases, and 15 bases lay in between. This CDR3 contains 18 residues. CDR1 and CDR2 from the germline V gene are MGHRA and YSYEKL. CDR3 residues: CASSQDSRGEDSNQPQHF. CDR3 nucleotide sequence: TGCGCCAGCAGCCAAGATTCCAGGGGAGAGGATAGCAATCAGCCCCAGCATTTT.

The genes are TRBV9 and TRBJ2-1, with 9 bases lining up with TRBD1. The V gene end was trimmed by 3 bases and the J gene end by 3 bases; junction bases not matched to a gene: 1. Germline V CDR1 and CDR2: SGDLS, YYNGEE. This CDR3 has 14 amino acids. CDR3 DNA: TGTGCCAGCAGCGGGGGACAGGGCTACAATGAGCAGTTCTTC. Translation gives CASSGGQGYNEQFF. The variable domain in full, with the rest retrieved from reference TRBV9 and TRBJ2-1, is DSGVTQTPKHLITATGQRVTLRCSPRSGDLSVYWYQQSLDQGLQFLIQYYNGEERAKGNILERFSAQQFPDLHSELNLSSLELGDSALYFCASSGGQGYNEQFFGPGTRLTVL.

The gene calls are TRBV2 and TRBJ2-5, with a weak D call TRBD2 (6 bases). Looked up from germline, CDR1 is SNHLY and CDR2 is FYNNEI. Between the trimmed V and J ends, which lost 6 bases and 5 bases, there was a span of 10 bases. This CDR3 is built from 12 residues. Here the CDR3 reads CASREAGETQYF. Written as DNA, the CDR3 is TGTGCCAGCAGGGAGGCGGGGGAGACCCAGTACTTC.

The CDR3 sequence: CATSLVADSPLHF. The CDR3 coding sequence is TGTGCCACCAGCCTAGTTGCAGACTCACCCCTCCACTTT. This chain connects TRBV15 to TRBJ1-6, with D hard to call. The CDR3 consists of 13 residues. V lost 5 bases, J lost 10 bases, and 12 bases lay in between. In germline, CDR1 is LNHNV, CDR2 YYDKDF (reference sequence).

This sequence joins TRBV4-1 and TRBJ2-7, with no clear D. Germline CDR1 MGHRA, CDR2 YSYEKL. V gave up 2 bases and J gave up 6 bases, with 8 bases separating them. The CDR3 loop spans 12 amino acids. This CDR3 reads CASSQYESEQYF. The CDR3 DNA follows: TGCGCCAGCAGCCAATACGAATCCGAGCAGTACTTC.

Here the CDR3 DNA reads TGTGCCAGCAGTGAGAGCGGGATCACCTCCTACGAGCAGTACTTC. Translation: CASSESGITSYEQYF. The chain couples TRBV2 to TRBJ2-7; 7 nucleotides match TRBD2. The CDR3 loop spans 15 amino acids. CDR1 is SNHLY and CDR2 is FYNNEI in the germline V gene. J lost 0 bases, V lost 3 bases, and 5 bases had no gene match.

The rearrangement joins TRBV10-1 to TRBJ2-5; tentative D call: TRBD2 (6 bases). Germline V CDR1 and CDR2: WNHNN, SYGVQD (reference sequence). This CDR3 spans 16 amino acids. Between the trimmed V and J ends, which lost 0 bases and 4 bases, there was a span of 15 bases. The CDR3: CASSESAGLGRETQYF. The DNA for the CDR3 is TGCGCCAGCAGTGAGTCGGCGGGGTTAGGTAGAGAGACCCAGTACTTC.